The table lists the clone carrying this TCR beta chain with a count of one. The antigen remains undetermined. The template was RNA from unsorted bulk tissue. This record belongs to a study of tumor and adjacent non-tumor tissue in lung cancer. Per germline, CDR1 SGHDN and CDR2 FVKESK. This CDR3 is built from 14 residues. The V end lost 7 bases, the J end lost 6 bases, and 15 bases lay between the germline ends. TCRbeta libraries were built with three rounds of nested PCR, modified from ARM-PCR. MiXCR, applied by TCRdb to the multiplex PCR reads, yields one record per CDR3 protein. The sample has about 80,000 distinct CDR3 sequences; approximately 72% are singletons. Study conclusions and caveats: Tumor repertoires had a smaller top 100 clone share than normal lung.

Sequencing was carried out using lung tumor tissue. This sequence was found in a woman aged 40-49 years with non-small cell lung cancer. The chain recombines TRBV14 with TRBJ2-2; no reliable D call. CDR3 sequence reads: CASTSSAEPGELFF. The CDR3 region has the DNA TGTGCCAGCACCTCCTCGGCCGAACCCGGGGAGCTGTTTTTT.